One and the same sample provided the 28 T cell receptor beta chains below, sequenced in a study of beta chain features in type 1 diabetes. Isolated RNA was reverse transcribed in full, so expressed TCRB transcripts were sequenced. The assay was immunoSEQ multiplex PCR, and TCRdb's table has in-frame clones only and misses some. The repertoire consists of 200,000 to 300,000 clones, with 25% to 35% occurring once and the leading ten covering roughly 4.1%. Material for sequencing was central memory CD4+ T cells from blood. Source of these receptors: a man under 40 in good health.

This clone was seen a few times. The CDR3 reads CASSQEQSYGYTF. The CDR3 DNA is TGCGCCAGCAGCCAAGAACAGAGCTATGGCTACACCTTC. The chain couples TRBV4-3 to TRBJ1-2; D remains unclear. V was cut by 0 bases and J by 4 bases, with 6 bases left in between. The CDR3 has 13 amino acids. Germline CDR1 LGHNA, CDR2 YSLEER.

This chain uses TRBV30 with TRBJ2-2; 9 bases are shared with TRBD2. V shed 5 bases and J 6 bases; nucleotides not matched to a gene: 10. CDR1 is GTSNPN, CDR2 SVGIG, per germline (reference sequence). This CDR3 is 15 amino acids long. The CDR3 nucleotides read TGTGCCTGGGGGGCTCTAGCGGGACTCTCCGGGGAGCTGTTTTTT. Its translation: CAWGALAGLSGELFF.

This clone came up once. The V and J genes are TRBV4-1 and TRBJ2-6; D may be TRBD1 (5 bases). Germline-derived CDR1 and CDR2 are MGHRA and YSYEKL. Deletions cut 0 bases from V and 3 bases from J, with 9 bases between. This CDR3 region has 16 residues. The CDR3 region has the DNA TGCGCCAGCAGCCAAGATTACACAGGTGGGGCCAACGTCCTGACTTTC. Its protein is CASSQDYTGGANVLTF.

The rearrangement joins TRBV7-9 to TRBJ2-5; D gene ambiguous. The CDR3 spans 12 residues. V gave up 4 bases and J gave up 1 base, with 4 bases separating them. CDR1 is SEHNR and CDR2 is FQNEAQ in the germline V gene (reference sequence). The CDR3: CASSWGQETQYF. DNA of the CDR3: TGTGCCAGCAGCTGGGGCCAAGAGACCCAGTACTTC.

This clone was seen a single time. The chain combines TRBV7-2 with TRBJ2-7; 9 nucleotides line up with TRBD2. J gave up 3 bases and V 3 bases, and 6 bases lay outside the gene matches. The germline V gene has CDR1 SGHTA and CDR2 FQGNSA. The CDR3 loop spans 15 amino acids. The CDR3 reads CASSFKASGDYEQYF. The CDR3 bases are TGTGCCAGCAGCTTTAAGGCTAGCGGGGACTACGAGCAGTACTTC.

This clone was recorded a few times. The chain couples TRBV7-9 to TRBJ2-7; D tentatively fits TRBD1 or TRBD2 (5 bases each). CDR3 length equals 16 residues. Germline lookup yields CDR1 SEHNR and CDR2 FQNEAQ (reference sequence). Between the trimmed V and J ends, which lost 2 bases and 0 bases, there was a span of 14 bases. The DNA of the CDR3 is TGTGCCAGCAGCTTATGGGGTAGGGGAGACTCCTACGAGCAGTACTTC. Its translation is CASSLWGRGDSYEQYF.

The chain recombines TRBV30 with TRBJ2-1; no reliable D call. The CDR3 is 15 amino acids. Germline V gene lookup returns CDR1 GTSNPN and CDR2 SVGIG (reference sequence). V lost 2 bases to trimming and J lost 0 bases, with 11 bases between them. CDR3 coding DNA: TGTGCCTGGAGTTTACCCGTTAGCTCCTACAATGAGCAGTTCTTC. It translates to CAWSLPVSSYNEQFF.

The chain employs TRBV2 and TRBJ1-6; no reliable D call. Germline loops: CDR1 SNHLY, CDR2 FYNNEI. The V gene lost 4 bases and the J gene lost 5 bases, with 12 bases spanning the gap. The CDR3 length is 15 residues. CDR3: CASSVSGADNSPLHF. CDR3 DNA sequence: TGTGCCAGCAGTGTTTCGGGAGCGGATAATTCACCCCTCCACTTT.

This clone was found a few times. CDR3 nucleotide sequence: TGTGCCAGTAGTATCGGGACTAGCGGAGAAGAGACCCAGTACTTC. This sequence encodes CASSIGTSGEETQYF. The chain joins TRBV19 to TRBJ2-5; TRBD2 agrees at 11 bases. Trimming took 3 bases from V and 3 from J; bases not matched to a gene: 3. The CDR3 contains 15 residues. Germline lookup yields CDR1 LNHDA and CDR2 SQIVND (reference sequence).

This clone was detected only a few times. V gene TRBV28 combines with J gene TRBJ2-7, with D possibly being TRBD1 (6 bases). Germline CDR1 is MDHEN and CDR2 is SYDVKM. V was clipped by 8 bases and J by 1 base, with 9 bases between them. This CDR3 is built from 12 residues. The CDR3 DNA sequence: TGTGCCAGCCAACAGGGTTCCTACGAGCAGTACTTC. It translates to CASQQGSYEQYF.

The chain recombines TRBV7-2 with TRBJ1-2; D remains unclear. Trimming took off 5 bases at V and 7 bases at J, with 14 bases between the two ends. This CDR3 region has 13 residues. In germline, CDR1 is SGHTA, CDR2 FQGNSA. The CDR3: CASSPAEVSGYTF. The CDR3 nucleotides read TGTGCCAGCAGCCCAGCGGAGGTATCTGGCTACACCTTC.

The rearrangement uses TRBV2 and TRBJ2-1, with D unclear. V dropped 7 bases and J dropped 2 bases, with 15 bases sitting between them. Germline V gene data show CDR1 as SNHLY and CDR2 as FYNNEI. This CDR3 region has 15 residues. CDR3 sequence: CASTERRFAYNEQFF. For the CDR3, the DNA is TGTGCCAGCACCGAACGGCGGTTTGCCTACAATGAGCAGTTCTTC.

The sample holds many counts of this clone. CDR3 amino acids: CASSLEGGWSTDTQYF. In nucleotides, the CDR3 is TGTGCCAGCAGCTTGGAAGGGGGCTGGAGCACAGATACGCAGTATTTT. The V gene is TRBV7-9, the J gene TRBJ2-3, with 7 bases lining up with TRBD1. Germline-derived CDR1 and CDR2 are SEHNR and FQNEAQ (reference sequence). The CDR3 has 16 residues. V shed 3 bases, J shed 0 bases, and the junction held 6 bases outside the gene matches.

V gene TRBV29-1 combines with J gene TRBJ2-3; D uncertain. The CDR3 totals 13 residues. Germline CDR1 SQVTM, CDR2 ANQGSEA. The CDR3 nucleotides read TGCAGTGGCCTTAGCTATAGCACAGATACGCAGTATTTT. Encoded protein: CSGLSYSTDTQYF.

This clone was recorded a few times. The chain uses TRBV29-1 and TRBJ2-7; 8 bases map to TRBD1. Germline CDR1 is SQVTM and CDR2 is ANQGSEA. This CDR3 contains 14 residues. J gave up 3 bases and V 5 bases, and 9 bases lay outside the gene matches. CDR3 bases: TGCAGCGTTCAACTAGACACAGGGGGCTACGAGCAGTACTTC. Translation gives CSVQLDTGGYEQYF.

This clone showed up just a few times. The rearrangement links TRBV5-1 to TRBJ1-1; D is ambiguous. Germline CDR1 and CDR2: SGHRS and YFSETQ. The germline V and J ends were trimmed by 0 bases and 3 bases, with 6 bases remaining between them. The length of the CDR3 is 13 residues. CDR3: CASSLAADTEAFF. The CDR3 DNA reads TGCGCCAGCAGCTTGGCGGCCGACACTGAAGCTTTCTTT.

The chain has TRBV19 and TRBJ1-5; no definite D call. Germline V lookup: CDR1 LNHDA, CDR2 SQIVND (reference sequence). V shed 3 bases and J shed 3 bases, with 9 bases lying between them. CDR3 length equals 14 residues. The chain's CDR3 is CASSMRGDNQPQHF. CDR3 coding DNA: TGTGCCAGTAGTATGCGGGGAGACAATCAGCCCCAGCATTTT.

This clone has more than one count but fewer than ten. V is TRBV6-5 and J is TRBJ2-7; D is ambiguous. Germline CDR1 MNHEY, CDR2 SVGAGI. Trimming stripped 5 bases from V and 3 bases from J, with 8 bases between. This CDR3 has 12 amino acids. The CDR3 is CASSLAGYEQYF. The CDR3 DNA sequence: TGTGCCAGCAGTCTGGCCGGCTACGAGCAGTACTTC.

The V gene is TRBV25-1, the J gene TRBJ1-3; D gene unclear. The CDR3 has 14 residues. V lost 9 bases to trimming and J lost 0 bases, with 12 bases between them. Per the germline V gene, CDR1 is MGHDK and CDR2 is SYGVNS. The CDR3, as DNA: TGTGCCAGTCGTGAGGCCACCTCTGGAAACACCATATATTTT. Translation: CASREATSGNTIYF.

The chain combines TRBV29-1 with TRBJ2-3; D could derive from TRBD1 or TRBD2 (6 bases each). In germline, CDR1 is SQVTM, CDR2 ANQGSEA. The CDR3 runs to 13 residues. V lost 4 bases and J lost 3, with 11 bases in between. The CDR3 DNA reads as TGCAGCGTTGGAGGGGGGAGGACAGATACGCAGTATTTT. It yields the protein CSVGGGRTDTQYF.

This clone came up a few times. This chain uses TRBV7-9 with TRBJ2-3, with 7 bases matching TRBD2. The CDR3 is 18 amino acids. CDR1 is SEHNR and CDR2 is FQNEAQ in the germline V gene (reference sequence). V lost 6 bases to trimming and J lost 0 bases; unmatched junction nucleotides: 15. The CDR3 loop reads CASRAWRAGDSSTDTQYF. CDR3 bases: TGTGCCAGCAGGGCCTGGCGTGCGGGGGACTCTAGCACAGATACGCAGTATTTT.

In this sample, this clone turned up a few times. This chain joins TRBV5-1 and TRBJ2-1; 7 nucleotides line up with TRBD2. V lost 2 bases to trimming and J lost 8 bases; unmatched junction nucleotides: 7. The CDR3 is made up of 14 amino acids. The germline gives CDR1 SGHRS, CDR2 YFSETQ. CDR3 nucleotides: TGCGCCAGCAGCTTCACCGGGACTAAGGATGAGCAGTTCTTC. Its translation is CASSFTGTKDEQFF.

In its sample, this clone was seen a few times. This chain connects TRBV7-9 to TRBJ1-2; D is unresolved. In germline, CDR1 is SEHNR, CDR2 FQNEAQ (reference sequence). The CDR3 has 12 residues. Trimming stripped 1 base from V and 7 bases from J, with 7 bases between. CDR3 bases: TGTGCCAGCAGCTTAGGAGAATCTGGCTACACCTTC. Its translation: CASSLGESGYTF.

The J gene is TRBJ2-3, the V gene TRBV7-2, with D possibly TRBD2 on 6 matching bases. Germline CDR1 reads SGHTA; CDR2 reads FQGNSA. This CDR3 is built from 15 residues. Trimming cost V 3 bases and J 5 bases, with 15 bases left between them. CDR3 bases: TGTGCCAGCAGCTTCCGGCGACTAGGGCAAGATACGCAGTATTTT. This translates into CASSFRRLGQDTQYF.

There are a few counts of this clone. This chain connects TRBV5-1 to TRBJ1-6; the D is unclear. The CDR3 has 16 residues. V was shortened by 5 bases and J by 6 bases, with 18 bases between the two germline ends. Germline V gives CDR1 SGHRS, CDR2 YFSETQ. CDR3 protein: CASRETPKASNSPLHF. In nucleotides, the CDR3 is TGCGCCAGCAGGGAGACACCAAAGGCCAGTAATTCACCCCTCCACTTT.

J is TRBJ2-5 and V is TRBV28; D assignment may be TRBD1 or TRBD2 (6 bases each). Germline V gives CDR1 MDHEN, CDR2 SYDVKM. Trimming cost V 7 bases and J 0 bases, with 18 bases left between them. The CDR3 length is 16 residues. Here the CDR3 reads CASTTRGRGYQETQYF. The CDR3 region has the DNA TGTGCCAGCACCACCAGGGGACGGGGGTACCAAGAGACCCAGTACTTC.

This clone was detected a few times. This chain connects TRBV6-5 to TRBJ1-1, with no clear D. The CDR3 totals 14 residues. Trimming removed 6 bases at V and 4 bases at J, with 15 bases between. Germline V gene lookup returns CDR1 MNHEY and CDR2 SVGAGI. The CDR3 protein is CASRGKARGTEAFF. In DNA, the CDR3 is TGTGCCAGCAGGGGTAAGGCCCGGGGCACTGAAGCTTTCTTT.

The rearrangement joins TRBV13 to TRBJ2-3; 12 nucleotides align to TRBD2. V gave up 5 bases and J gave up 3 bases; unmatched junction bases: 3. The CDR3 spans 15 residues. Germline-derived CDR1 and CDR2 are PRHDT and FYEKMQ (reference sequence). The CDR3 spells CASSPLAGGTDTQYF. Written as DNA, the CDR3 is TGTGCCAGCAGCCCGCTAGCGGGAGGGACAGATACGCAGTATTTT.